This T cell receptor (beta chain) was obtained from a study of T cell responses to AZD1222 COVID-19 vaccine. Generated by immunoSEQ multiplex PCR, the TCRdb table keeps only in-frame clones and is missing some. Of around 120,000 clones in the sample, roughly 90% were seen once. The CDR3 is 15 amino acids. With 0 bases removed from V and 5 bases from J, the gap between germline ends came to 13 bases. CDR1 SGHDN and CDR2 FVKESK come from the germline V gene. This sequence was found in an adult in good health. This chain connects TRBV14 to TRBJ1-1, with a tentative D call TRBD1 (6 bases). Material: peripheral blood, obtained on day 0 of AZD1222 vaccination. In DNA, the CDR3 is TGTGCCAGCAGCCAAGAAGGGCAGGGGTGGACTGAAGCTTTCTTT. It codes for CASSQEGQGWTEAFF.